This record looks at one T cell receptor (beta chain) sequence and its context. Original processing methods: Reference gene primer amplification in the assay estimated nucleated cell counts. Produced via immunoSEQ multiplex PCR; TCRdb's table is partial and in-frame only. V, J and clone size are those of that table, while D and trimming were read from the DNA. Seen here are about 480,000 clones, 80% to 90% observed once, and the top ten hold approximately 0.9%. This sample was taken from a study of blood T cell repertoires in COVID-19. Study-wide context: Researchers got acute and convalescent COVID-19 samples from the United States, Italy and Spain.

Trimming cost V 6 bases and J 2 bases, with 11 bases left between them. Germline CDR1 MGHRA, CDR2 YSYEKL. This CDR3 comprises 14 residues. The sample comprised peripheral blood. The sequence was obtained from a young man with COVID-19, enrolled during active disease. The chain uses TRBV4-1 and TRBJ1-5; D uncertain. The CDR3: CASRAVGGNQPQHF. CDR3 DNA: TGCGCCAGCAGGGCAGTCGGAGGCAATCAGCCCCAGCATTTT.